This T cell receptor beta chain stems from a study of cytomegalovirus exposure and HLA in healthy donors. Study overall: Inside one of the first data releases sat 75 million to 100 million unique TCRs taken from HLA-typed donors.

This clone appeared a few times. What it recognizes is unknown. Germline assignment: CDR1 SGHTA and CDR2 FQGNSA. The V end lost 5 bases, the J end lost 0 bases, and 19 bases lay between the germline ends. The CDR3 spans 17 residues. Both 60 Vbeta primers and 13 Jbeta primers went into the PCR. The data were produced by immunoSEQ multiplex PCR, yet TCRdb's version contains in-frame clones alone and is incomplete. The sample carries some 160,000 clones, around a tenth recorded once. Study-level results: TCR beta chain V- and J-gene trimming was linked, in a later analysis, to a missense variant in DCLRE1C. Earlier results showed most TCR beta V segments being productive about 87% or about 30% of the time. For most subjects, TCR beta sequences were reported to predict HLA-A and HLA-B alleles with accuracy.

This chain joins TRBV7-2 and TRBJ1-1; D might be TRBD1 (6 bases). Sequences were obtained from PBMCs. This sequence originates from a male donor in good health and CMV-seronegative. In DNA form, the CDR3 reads TGTGCCAGCAGCCCCACCCCGGGACACCTCATGAACACTGAAGCTTTCTTT. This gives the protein CASSPTPGHLMNTEAFF.